Shown below are 11 T cell receptor beta chains from a single sample sequenced in a study of blood T cell repertoires in COVID-19. Assay: immunoSEQ multiplex PCR; the TCRdb copy retains only in-frame clones and omits some. The sample has 250,000 to 350,000 clones; about 83% are singletons. Sequenced material: peripheral blood. The receptors were gathered from a woman aged 50 to 60 with acute or convalescent COVID-19.

The genes are TRBV14 and TRBJ1-1; TRBD1 agrees at 9 bases. V trimming: 0 bases; J trimming: 1 base; junction bases outside the gene matches: 9. Germline V gene lookup returns CDR1 SGHDN and CDR2 FVKESK. The CDR3 sequence is 18 residues long. CDR3 loop: CASSQDGGDRGWNTEAFF. The CDR3 DNA reads as TGTGCCAGCAGCCAAGATGGGGGAGACAGGGGGTGGAACACTGAAGCTTTCTTT.

CDR3 amino acids: CASSPDAGGYEQYF. The CDR3, as DNA: TGCGCCAGCAGCCCGGACGCGGGAGGCTACGAGCAGTACTTC. The V call is TRBV5-1, the J call TRBJ2-7, with TRBD2 identical over 8 bases. V was pared by 4 bases and J by 3 bases, with 6 bases of the junction left unmatched. Germline V gene sequence: CDR1 SGHRS, CDR2 YFSETQ. The CDR3 has 14 amino acids.

V gene TRBV7-2 combines with J gene TRBJ1-2; 9 bases match TRBD1. The length of the CDR3 is 16 residues. Germline-derived CDR1 and CDR2 are SGHTA and FQGNSA. The V gene end was trimmed by 1 base and the J gene end by 4 bases; junction bases not matched to a gene: 7. The CDR3 reads CASSLGLGQGSYGYTF. The CDR3 DNA reads as TGTGCCAGCAGCTTAGGCCTAGGACAGGGGAGCTATGGCTACACCTTC.

The chain recombines TRBV10-3 with TRBJ2-2; D is unresolved. V was shortened by 7 bases and J by 0 bases, with 9 bases between the two germline ends. Germline loops: CDR1 ENHRY, CDR2 SYGVKD. This CDR3 spans 14 amino acids. The CDR3 reads CAIMGQPNTGELFF. The CDR3 DNA sequence: TGTGCCATCATGGGCCAACCGAACACCGGGGAGCTGTTTTTT.

The chain uses TRBV29-1 and TRBJ1-6; D is possibly TRBD1 (5 bases). Between the trimmed V and J ends, which lost 4 bases and 1 base, there was a span of 5 bases. The CDR3 has 13 residues. The germline V gene encodes CDR1 SQVTM and CDR2 ANQGSEA. CDR3 coding DNA: TGCAGCGTTGGGACATCCTATAATTCACCCCTCCACTTT. Encoded protein: CSVGTSYNSPLHF.

This clone was detected a few times. The chain couples TRBV7-2 to TRBJ2-5; D may be TRBD2 (6 bases). Looked up from germline, CDR1 is SGHTA and CDR2 is FQGNSA. The V and J ends lost 2 bases and 1 base respectively, with 14 bases between them. This CDR3 has 16 amino acids. The CDR3 DNA reads as TGTGCCAGCAGCTTAATGACGGGAGCGGGCCAAGAGACCCAGTACTTC. It encodes CASSLMTGAGQETQYF.

V gene TRBV28 combines with J gene TRBJ2-7, with D tentatively TRBD2 (5 bases). Trimming removed 6 bases at V and 4 bases at J, with 28 bases between. The CDR3 has 18 amino acids. CDR1 and CDR2 (germline): MDHEN, SYDVKM. The CDR3 DNA reads as TGTGCCAGCAGAGACCCCAGTTGGGGTCCCGGGATAGAGTACGAGCAGTACTTC. This gives the protein CASRDPSWGPGIEYEQYF.

The J gene is TRBJ2-3, the V gene TRBV2, with a possible D match to TRBD1 (6 bases). V lost 4 bases to trimming and J lost 6 bases, with 20 bases between them. Germline CDR1 is SNHLY and CDR2 is FYNNEI. This CDR3 has 16 residues. The CDR3 nucleotides are TGTGCCAGCAGTGGGTTCGGGCAGGCCACAGGGGATACGCAGTATTTT. Amino acids: CASSGFGQATGDTQYF.

This chain connects TRBV2 to TRBJ1-6; D gene ambiguous. Germline values: CDR1 SNHLY, CDR2 FYNNEI. The CDR3 consists of 15 residues. The V gene lost 4 bases and the J gene lost 7 bases, with 14 bases spanning the gap. In DNA, the CDR3 is TGTGCCAGCAGTGCGTCGGTCGTCCACAATTCACCCCTCCACTTT. Translating gives CASSASVVHNSPLHF.

The CDR3 protein is CASSVAGDFTDTQYF. The CDR3 DNA reads as TGTGCCAGCAGCGTAGCAGGGGATTTCACAGATACGCAGTATTTT. This chain joins TRBV9 and TRBJ2-3, with D perhaps TRBD1 (6 bases). Per germline, CDR1 SGDLS and CDR2 YYNGEE. The CDR3 totals 15 residues. Trimming pared 0 bases from V and 2 bases from J, leaving 10 bases between.

The chain recombines TRBV5-8 with TRBJ1-1; D call uncertain. Germline CDR1 reads SGHTS; CDR2 reads YDEGEE. V was trimmed by 0 bases and J by 1 base, leaving 4 bases between them. CDR3 length: 13 amino acids. For the CDR3, the DNA is TGTGCCAGCAGCTTGGTCCGGAACACTGAAGCTTTCTTT. Protein: CASSLVRNTEAFF.